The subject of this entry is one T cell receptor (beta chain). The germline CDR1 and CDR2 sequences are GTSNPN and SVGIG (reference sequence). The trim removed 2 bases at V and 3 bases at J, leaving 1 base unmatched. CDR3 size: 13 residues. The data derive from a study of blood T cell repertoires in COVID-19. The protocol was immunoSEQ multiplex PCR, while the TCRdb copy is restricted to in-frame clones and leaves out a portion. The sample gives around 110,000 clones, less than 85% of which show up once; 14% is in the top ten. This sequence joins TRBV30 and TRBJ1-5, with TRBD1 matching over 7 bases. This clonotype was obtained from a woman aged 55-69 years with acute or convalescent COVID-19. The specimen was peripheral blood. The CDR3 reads CAWSQGDNQPQHF. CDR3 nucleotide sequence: TGTGCCTGGAGTCAGGGGGACAATCAGCCCCAGCATTTT.